These 20 T cell receptor beta chains were sequenced from one sample in a study of blood T cells in healthy people across ages. Next came a second PCR, run for about 7 to 12 cycles, which used a sample-barcoded 5' primer along with a J-beta primer mix. TCRdb re-called the 5' RACE reads through MiXCR, storing one row per CDR3 protein. The profile shows hundreds of thousands of distinct CDR3 sequences, around 29% of them singletons. Sequenced input: blood. These receptors were collected from a woman in her 70s in good health.

The rearrangement joins TRBV20-1 to TRBJ2-4, with D possibly TRBD2 on 6 matching bases. Germline-derived CDR1 and CDR2 are DFQATT and SNEGSKA (reference sequence). This CDR3 contains 13 residues. V was trimmed by 2 bases and J by 8 bases, leaving 13 bases between them. CDR3 region: CSARMEGSHIQYF. In DNA form, the CDR3 reads TGCAGTGCTAGAATGGAGGGAAGCCACATTCAGTACTTC.

The genes are TRBV28 and TRBJ2-4; TRBD1 agrees at 9 bases. CDR1 and CDR2 (germline): MDHEN, SYDVKM. V trimming: 1 base; J trimming: 11 bases; junction bases outside the gene matches: 6. The CDR3 length is 14 residues. The CDR3 protein is CASSLSDGTGLQYF. CDR3 DNA: TGTGCCAGCAGTTTATCCGACGGGACAGGGCTTCAGTACTTC.

This clonotype was seen a handful of times. The chain joins TRBV5-1 to TRBJ2-5, with a possible D match to TRBD2 (6 bases). The CDR3 has 17 residues. CDR1 and CDR2 (germline): SGHRS, YFSETQ. V lost 3 bases, J lost 3 bases, and 21 bases lay in between. The CDR3 reads CASSSGGTNVGKETQYF. For the CDR3, the DNA is TGCGCCAGCAGCTCCGGGGGTACAAACGTGGGCAAAGAGACCCAGTACTTC.

A word on this clonotype: The conserved phenylalanine or tryptophan normally closing the CDR3 is absent here, so this likely arose from a read error. The chain has TRBV5-5 and TRBJ1-2; 9 bases agree with TRBD1. Trimming cost V 0 bases and J 3 bases; bases outside gene matches: 15. Germline V CDR1 and CDR2: SGHKS, YYEKEE (reference sequence). The length of the CDR3 is 19 residues. For the CDR3, the DNA is TGTGCCAGCAGCTTGGTGGAACAGGGGGCGCCGCCCTATTACTATGGCTACACCCTC. Encoded protein: CASSLVEQGAPPYYYGYTL.

This rearrangement joins TRBV3-1 to TRBJ2-5; D may be TRBD1 (6 bases). The DNA end is more similar to TRBJ2-1, so the J call may be wrong. The CDR3 has 14 residues. Germline CDR1 is LGHDT and CDR2 is YNNKEL (reference sequence). The CDR3 bases are TGTGCCAGCAGCCAATCCCACCAGGGGCGTGAGCAGTTCTTC. It translates to CASSQSHQGREQFF.

Only a few counts were recorded for this clonotype. The V call is TRBV7-2, the J call TRBJ2-4; 7 bases map to TRBD1. The CDR3 totals 16 residues. After removal of 1 base from V and 2 bases from J, the junction contained 5 bases not matched to a gene. Germline V lookup: CDR1 SGHTA, CDR2 FQGNSA. The CDR3 spells CASSLGQGITKNIQYF. The CDR3 region has the DNA TGTGCCAGCAGCTTAGGACAGGGTATAACCAAAAACATTCAGTACTTC.

This clonotype was observed a few times. V gene TRBV2 combines with J gene TRBJ1-1, with D possibly being TRBD1 (6 bases). The CDR3 is 16 amino acids. Trimming left V 4 bases short and J 1 base short, with 16 bases between. Germline assignment: CDR1 SNHLY and CDR2 FYNNEI. The DNA for the CDR3 is TGTGCCAGCAGTGGTCGTCAGGGGCTCAGGAACACTGAAGCTTTCTTT. Its translation: CASSGRQGLRNTEAFF.

The chain has TRBV3-1 and TRBJ2-7; D is unclear. The V gene's germline CDR1 is LGHDT and CDR2 YNNKEL (reference sequence). There are 15 residues in the CDR3. The V and J ends lost 3 bases and 4 bases respectively, with 16 bases between them. CDR3 nucleotide sequence: TGTGCCAGCAGCCATAACCCACGCGCAACTTACGAGCAGTACTTC. It translates to CASSHNPRATYEQYF.

The rearrangement joins TRBV29-1 to TRBJ1-1; a weak D match, TRBD1 (6 bases). The ends were cut back, 6 bases at V and 4 bases at J, with 18 bases in the middle. Germline loops: CDR1 SQVTM, CDR2 ANQGSEA. The CDR3 loop spans 14 amino acids. This CDR3 is CSVGTLDGSTEAFF. The CDR3 bases are TGCAGCGTGGGGACACTGGATGGGAGCACTGAAGCTTTCTTT.

The chain's CDR3 is CASSLDRALNEQFF. The CDR3 bases are TGTGCCAGCAGCCTGGACAGGGCTTTAAATGAGCAGTTCTTC. The chain links TRBV7-3 to TRBJ2-1; TRBD1 matches 8 bases. The V and J ends lost 5 bases and 7 bases, in that order; junction bases with no gene match: 7. This CDR3 has 14 amino acids. Germline assignment: CDR1 SGHTA and CDR2 FQGTGA.

This chain uses TRBV29-1 with TRBJ1-1; maybe TRBD1 (6 bases). Trimming left V 1 base short and J 6 bases short, with 12 bases between. Germline values: CDR1 SQVTM, CDR2 ANQGSEA. This CDR3 is built from 13 residues. CDR3 sequence (DNA): TGCAGCGTTGAAGTTAGGGCAGGGGCTGAAGCTTTCTTT. Residues: CSVEVRAGAEAFF.

This clonotype was counted ten times or more. The chain combines TRBV6-1 with TRBJ2-1; no clear D. This CDR3 is 15 amino acids long. The germline V gene has CDR1 MNHNS and CDR2 SASEGT. The V end was cut by 7 bases, the J end by 2 bases, with 15 bases between. The CDR3 here is CASTSTFMTYNEQFF. CDR3 in DNA: TGTGCCAGCACTTCCACTTTTATGACCTACAATGAGCAGTTCTTC.

The chain links TRBV7-8 to TRBJ1-5; D perhaps matches TRBD1 (6 bases). The CDR3 is 17 amino acids. V shed 2 bases and J shed 2 bases, with 16 bases lying between them. Germline assignment: CDR1 SGHVS and CDR2 FQNEAQ. The CDR3 reads CASSLTVGGGGNQPQHF. As DNA, the CDR3 is TGTGCCAGCAGCTTAACTGTAGGGGGTGGGGGCAATCAGCCCCAGCATTTT.

The V call is TRBV6-1, the J call TRBJ1-6; D is ambiguous. Trimming shortened V by 4 bases and J by 4 bases, and 8 bases separated the two germline ends. CDR1 is MNHNS, CDR2 SASEGT, per germline. The CDR3 contains 14 residues. CDR3 nucleotide sequence: TGTGCCAGCAGTGCTGGGCCTTATAATTCACCCCTCCACTTT. Protein product: CASSAGPYNSPLHF.

This sequence joins TRBV5-6 and TRBJ2-4; possible D gene TRBD2, 6 bases. Between the trimmed V and J ends, which lost 1 base and 5 bases, there was a span of 13 bases. CDR1 SGHDT and CDR2 YYEEEE come from the germline V gene. The CDR3 has 15 residues. The CDR3 is CASSLTSGSQNIQYF. Written as DNA, the CDR3 is TGTGCCAGCAGCTTGACTTCCGGGAGCCAAAACATTCAGTACTTC.

The rearrangement links TRBV29-1 to TRBJ2-5; no reliable D call. The better agreement between TRBJ2-1 and the DNA end casts doubt on the J call. The CDR3 consists of 11 residues. Germline lookup yields CDR1 SQVTM and CDR2 ANQGSEA. Written as DNA, the CDR3 is TGCAGCGTTGAACGGTTCAATGAGCAGTTCTTC. Encoded protein: CSVERFNEQFF.

This chain connects TRBV14 to TRBJ2-7; 7 bases fit TRBD2. The CDR3 loop spans 17 amino acids. The germline V gene has CDR1 SGHDN and CDR2 FVKESK. J gave up 3 bases and V 1 base, and 12 bases lay outside the gene matches. CDR3 coding DNA: TGTGCCAGCAGCCAAGGAGCGGGGAACCCCCAATTCTACGAGCAGTACTTC. It specifies CASSQGAGNPQFYEQYF.

This clonotype was seen many times. This chain uses TRBV7-2 with TRBJ1-3; 9 positions agree with TRBD1. CDR3 length: 18 amino acids. V was pared by 5 bases and J by 0 bases, with 11 bases of the junction left unmatched. The germline V gene encodes CDR1 SGHTA and CDR2 FQGNSA. CDR3 in amino acids: CASSLSGQGTVSGNTIYF. The CDR3 nucleotides are TGTGCCAGCAGCCTCTCGGGACAGGGAACAGTCTCTGGAAACACCATATATTTT. Looking up the rest from reference TRBV7-2 and TRBJ1-3 gives the full variable domain: GAGVSQSPSNKVTEKGKDVELRCDPISGHTALYWYRQSLGQGLEFLIYFQGNSAPDKSGLPSDRFSAERTGGSVSTLTIQRTQQEDSAVYLCASSLSGQGTVSGNTIYFGEGSWLTVV.

V usage is TRBV4-2 and J usage is TRBJ1-1; tentative D call: TRBD1 (5 bases). V was cut by 5 bases and J by 7 bases, with 14 bases left in between. In germline, CDR1 is LGHNA, CDR2 YNFKEQ. The CDR3 covers 13 residues. CDR3 protein: CASSIPGSSEAFF. The DNA of the CDR3 is TGTGCCAGCAGCATCCCAGGGTCAAGTGAAGCTTTCTTT.

This clonotype was detected many times. This chain joins TRBV5-1 and TRBJ2-4; tentative D call: TRBD2 (6 bases). Germline V gene data show CDR1 as SGHRS and CDR2 as YFSETQ. The V end was cut by 3 bases, the J end by 2 bases, with 18 bases between. The CDR3 is 17 residues long. CDR3 loop: CASSSTGGSGTKNIQYF. The CDR3 nucleotides read TGCGCCAGCAGCTCCACCGGAGGGAGCGGTACCAAAAACATTCAGTACTTC.